The clone carrying this TCR beta chain was counted between two and nine times. The antigen is not known. These data originate in a study of T cells after yellow fever vaccination. Study at large: Researchers used SMART-Seq v4 Ultra Low Input to prepare fractions that had low cell numbers. Study conclusions and caveats: Some clonotypes were seen in both the CD4 and the CD8 compartments. These made up a small share and likely arose from convergent recombination.

The CDR3 consists of 16 residues. Germline assignment: CDR1 SGDLS and CDR2 YYNGEE. The J segment lost 8 bases and the V segment lost 3 bases, leaving 7 bases of the junction unmatched. Using its own MiXCR run on the 5' RACE reads, TCRdb lists one record per CDR3 protein. The profile shows 95,000 to 100,000 distinct CDR3 sequences, approximately 6.3% of them singletons. J is TRBJ2-1 and V is TRBV9; 14 bases are shared with TRBD2. Sequenced material: CD8+ T cells sorted from PBMCs, taken 10 days after the yellow fever booster vaccination. The sequence was collected from a man between 18 and 35 years old who received the YFV17D yellow fever vaccine. CDR3 sequence reads: CASSESGTSGGDEQFF. DNA of the CDR3: TGTGCCAGCAGCGAATCCGGGACTAGCGGGGGTGATGAGCAGTTCTTC.